These T cell receptor beta chains were read from a single sample in a study of Ad26.COV2.S vaccination and SARS-CoV-2 variants. Generated by immunoSEQ multiplex PCR, the TCRdb table keeps only in-frame clones and is missing some. The sample includes hundreds of thousands of clones, around 89% of them seen just once. Sequenced here: peripheral blood, sampled in a trial of Ad26.COV2.S vaccine versus placebo. These TCRs come from a person aged 18 to 59 who received the Ad26.COV2.S COVID-19 vaccine or a placebo. Each CDR3 is given with its conserved first and last residue. The D gene is left open where the match is weak. Not every row has a clone size; where given, it reads once, few, many or a size class.

D gene | J gene | V gene | clone size | CDR3 DNA | CDR3 protein
TRBD2 | TRBJ2-1 | TRBV29-1 | NA | TGCAGCGTCGAAGCGGGAGGGCGGAATGAGCAGTTCTTC | CSVEAGGRNEQFF
TRBD2 | TRBJ2-3 | TRBV7-3 | NA | TGTGCCAGCAGCTTAAGGTTACCCCTAGCGGGTCCCACAGATACGCAGTATTTT | CASSLRLPLAGPTDTQYF
NA | TRBJ2-1 | TRBV21-1 | NA | TGTGCCAGCAGCAATCCGGCCGGACTAGCGGACAATGAGCAGTTCTTC | CASSNPAGLADNEQFF
NA | TRBJ2-4 | TRBV10-3 | NA | TGTGCCATCAGTGAGTCGCCGGGAGGGGGCTGGGACTTC | CAISESPGGGWDF
NA | TRBJ2-2 | TRBV12-3/TRBV12-4 | once | TGTGCCAGCAATCGTAAGACCGGGGAGCTGTTTTTT | CASNRKTGELFF
TRBD2 | TRBJ2-3 | TRBV7-9 | NA | TGTGCCAGCAGCCCGTGGGGGGGGAGAGGCACAGATACGCAGTATTTT | CASSPWGGRGTDTQYF
TRBD1 | TRBJ2-7 | TRBV19 | NA | TGTGCCAGTAGTACCGGACAGGGGATAGGTAGTCGCGAGCAGTACTTC | CASSTGQGIGSREQYF
NA | TRBJ1-1 | TRBV11-2 | NA | TGTGCCAGCAGCAATCACCTAAAGGACAGGAACACTGAAGCTTTCTTT | CASSNHLKDRNTEAFF
TRBD2 | TRBJ2-7 | TRBV9 | NA | TGTGCCAGCGGGACGGGACTATACTCGGACGAGCAGTACTTC | CASGTGLYSDEQYF
TRBD2 | TRBJ2-7 | TRBV10-2 | NA | TGCGCCAGCAGTGCTGCTAGCGGGAACTACGAGCAGTACTTC | CASSAASGNYEQYF
TRBD2 | TRBJ2-7 | TRBV19 | NA | TGTGCCAGTAGTATCCGTCTAGCGGCGTCCTACGAGCAGTACTTC | CASSIRLAASYEQYF
NA | TRBJ2-7 | TRBV27 | NA | TGTGCCAGCAGTCGACATCCTGACTCCTACGAGCAGTACTTC | CASSRHPDSYEQYF
NA | TRBJ1-6 | TRBV14 | once | TGTGCCAGCAGCCAAGCCCGGGATTCACCCCTCCACTTT | CASSQARDSPLHF
NA | TRBJ2-1 | TRBV5-4 | NA | TGTGCCAGCAGCAGGGACGGTTTGAATGAGCAGTTCTTC | CASSRDGLNEQFF
TRBD1 | TRBJ2-2 | TRBV7-2 | NA | TGTGCCAGCAGCACTTACAGGGGGCGCGACACCGGGGAGCTGTTTTTT | CASSTYRGRDTGELFF
NA | TRBJ2-7 | TRBV30 | NA | TGTGCCTGGAGTGTACCTTACGAGCAGTACTTC | CAWSVPYEQYF
NA | TRBJ1-2 | TRBV30 | NA | TGTGCCTGGAGTTGGGGGCATGGCTACACCTTC | CAWSWGHGYTF
NA | TRBJ1-5 | TRBV6-2/TRBV6-3 | NA | TGTGCCAGCAGTTACCTGGGGGAGTTAAATCAGCCCCAGCATTTT | CASSYLGELNQPQHF
TRBD1 | TRBJ1-2 | TRBV3-1/TRBV3-2 | NA | TGTGCCAGCAGCCAAATTTCAGGGGGCAACTATGGCTACACCTTC | CASSQISGGNYGYTF
NA | TRBJ1-1 | TRBV9 | NA | TGTGCCAGCAGCGTAGGGCAGGGTCGGACTGAAGCTTTCTTT | CASSVGQGRTEAFF
NA | TRBJ2-7 | TRBV28 | NA | TGTGCCAGCAGTCAGGGAAGGCCCTACGAGCAGTACTTC | CASSQGRPYEQYF
NA | TRBJ1-6 | TRBV7-2 | NA | TGTGCCAGCAGCTTAGCGGTGGGGGCGCCGAATAATTCACCCCTCCACTTT | CASSLAVGAPNNSPLHF
NA | TRBJ2-7 | TRBV5-6 | NA | TGTGCCAGCAGCTTGAGGTCCTACGAGCAGTACTTC | CASSLRSYEQYF
NA | TRBJ2-5 | TRBV15 | NA | TGTGCCACCAGCAGCCTCGGTAGGACCCTTGACCAGTACTTC | CATSSLGRTLDQYF
TRBD1 | TRBJ1-3 | TRBV3-1/TRBV3-2 | NA | TGTGCCAGCAGCCGGGACAGTAGCTCTGGAAACACCATATATTTT | CASSRDSSSGNTIYF
TRBD1 | TRBJ1-6 | TRBV4-3 | NA | TGCGCCAGCAGCCAAGACCCAGGACAGGGGTCACCCCTCCACTTT | CASSQDPGQGSPLHF
TRBD1 | TRBJ1-2 | TRBV10-2 | NA | TGCGCCAGCCAGGGAGACAGGGAGGGCTACACCTTC | CASQGDREGYTF
TRBD2 | TRBJ2-5 | TRBV4-2 | NA | TGTGCCAGCAGCTACTCCGGGACTAGCGTAGGGGAGACCCAGTACTTC | CASSYSGTSVGETQYF
TRBD2 | TRBJ2-7 | TRBV7-2 | few | TGTGCCAGCAGCCTTAGCGGGGGATCCCCCTACGAGCAGTACTTC | CASSLSGGSPYEQYF
NA | TRBJ1-4 | TRBV18 | NA | TGTGCCAGCTCACCAGGGGAGGGAACTAATGAAAAACTGTTTTTT | CASSPGEGTNEKLFF
NA | TRBJ1-1 | TRBV7-9 | NA | TGTGCCAGCTCCACCCAACAGGGCTGGAACACTGAAGCTTTCTTT | CASSTQQGWNTEAFF
TRBD1 | TRBJ1-1 | TRBV19 | NA | TGTGCCAGTAGTATAGCCCCCGACAGGGGATTGAACACTGAAGCTTTCTTT | CASSIAPDRGLNTEAFF
TRBD1 | TRBJ2-4 | TRBV6-5 | NA | TGTGCCAGCAGTTCGGACAGGGGGGGAAACATTCAGTACTTC | CASSSDRGGNIQYF